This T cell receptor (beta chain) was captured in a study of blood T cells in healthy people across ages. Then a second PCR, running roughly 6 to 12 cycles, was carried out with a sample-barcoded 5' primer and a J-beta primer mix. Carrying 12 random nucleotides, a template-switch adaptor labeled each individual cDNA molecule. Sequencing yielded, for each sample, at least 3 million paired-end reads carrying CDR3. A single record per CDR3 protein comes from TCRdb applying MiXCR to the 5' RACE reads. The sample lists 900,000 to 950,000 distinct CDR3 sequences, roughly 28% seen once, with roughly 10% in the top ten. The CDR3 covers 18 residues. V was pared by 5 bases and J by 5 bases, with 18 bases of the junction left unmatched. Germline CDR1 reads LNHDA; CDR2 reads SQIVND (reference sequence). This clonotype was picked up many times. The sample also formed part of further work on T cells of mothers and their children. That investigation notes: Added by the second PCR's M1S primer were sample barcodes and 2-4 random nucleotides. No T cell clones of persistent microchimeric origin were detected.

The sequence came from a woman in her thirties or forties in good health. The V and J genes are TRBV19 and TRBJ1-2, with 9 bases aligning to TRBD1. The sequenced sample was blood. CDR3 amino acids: CASSLRAGTGRAPYGYTF. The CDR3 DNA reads TGTGCCAGTAGTTTGAGGGCCGGGACAGGGCGCGCCCCGTATGGCTACACCTTC.